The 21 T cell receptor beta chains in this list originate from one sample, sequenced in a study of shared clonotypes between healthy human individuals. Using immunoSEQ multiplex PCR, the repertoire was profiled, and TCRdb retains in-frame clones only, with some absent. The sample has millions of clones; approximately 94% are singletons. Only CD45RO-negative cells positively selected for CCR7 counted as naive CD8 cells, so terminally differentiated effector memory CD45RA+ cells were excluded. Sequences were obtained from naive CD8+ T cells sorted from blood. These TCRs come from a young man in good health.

In DNA, the CDR3 is TGTGCCAGCAGCTTGGGGGGGCACGCAGATACGCAGTATTTT. As protein: CASSLGGHADTQYF. The J gene is TRBJ2-3, the V gene TRBV5-6, with D perhaps matching TRBD1 (6 bases). The CDR3 loop spans 14 amino acids. CDR1 and CDR2 (germline): SGHDT, YYEEEE. Trimming removed 0 bases at V and 4 bases at J, with 9 bases between.

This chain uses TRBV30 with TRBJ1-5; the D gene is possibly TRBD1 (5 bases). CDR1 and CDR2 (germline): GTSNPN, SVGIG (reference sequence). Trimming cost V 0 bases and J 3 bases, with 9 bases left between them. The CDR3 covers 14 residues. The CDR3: CAWSVGTDNQPQHF. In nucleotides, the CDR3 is TGTGCCTGGAGTGTGGGGACGGACAATCAGCCCCAGCATTTT.

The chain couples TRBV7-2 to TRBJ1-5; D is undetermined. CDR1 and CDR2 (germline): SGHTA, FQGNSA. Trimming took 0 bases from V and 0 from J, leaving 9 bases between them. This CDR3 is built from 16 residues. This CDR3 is CASSLAGQYSNQPQHF. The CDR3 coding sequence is TGTGCCAGCAGCTTAGCTGGGCAGTATAGCAATCAGCCCCAGCATTTT.

CDR3 DNA: TGTACCTCCCTAGGTCTAGCGGACAATGAGCAGTTCTTC. This translates into CTSLGLADNEQFF. This chain connects TRBV27 to TRBJ2-1, with 7 positions matching TRBD2. Germline-derived CDR1 and CDR2 are MNHEY and SMNVEV (reference sequence). The CDR3 totals 13 residues.

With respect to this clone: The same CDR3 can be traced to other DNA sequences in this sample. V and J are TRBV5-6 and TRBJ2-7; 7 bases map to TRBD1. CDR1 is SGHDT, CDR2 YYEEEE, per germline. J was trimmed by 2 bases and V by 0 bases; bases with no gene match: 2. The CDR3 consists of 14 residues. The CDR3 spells CASSLGQGAYEQYF. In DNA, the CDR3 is TGTGCCAGCAGCTTGGGGCAGGGGGCCTACGAGCAGTACTTC.

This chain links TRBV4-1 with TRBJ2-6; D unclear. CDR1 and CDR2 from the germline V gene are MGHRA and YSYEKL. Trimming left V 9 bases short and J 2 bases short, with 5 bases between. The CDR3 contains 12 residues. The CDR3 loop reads CARTPGANVLTF. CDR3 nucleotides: TGCGCCAGGACCCCTGGGGCCAACGTCCTGACTTTC.

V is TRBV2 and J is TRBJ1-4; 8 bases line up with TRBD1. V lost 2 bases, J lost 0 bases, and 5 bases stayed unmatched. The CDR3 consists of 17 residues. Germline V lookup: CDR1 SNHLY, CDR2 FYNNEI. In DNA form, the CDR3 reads TGTGCCAGCAGTGAATCTGGACAGGGCCCAACTAATGAAAAACTGTTTTTT. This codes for CASSESGQGPTNEKLFF.

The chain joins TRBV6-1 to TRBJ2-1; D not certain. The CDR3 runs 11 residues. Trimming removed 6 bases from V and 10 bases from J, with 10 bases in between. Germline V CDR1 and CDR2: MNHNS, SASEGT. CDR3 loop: CASRAVPEQFF. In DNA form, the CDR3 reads TGTGCCAGCAGGGCTGTCCCCGAGCAGTTCTTC.

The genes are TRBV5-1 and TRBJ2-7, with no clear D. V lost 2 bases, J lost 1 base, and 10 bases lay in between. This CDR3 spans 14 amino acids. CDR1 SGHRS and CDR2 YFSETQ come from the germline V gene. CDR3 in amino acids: CASSFSISSYEQYF. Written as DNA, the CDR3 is TGCGCCAGCAGCTTCAGTATCAGTTCCTACGAGCAGTACTTC.

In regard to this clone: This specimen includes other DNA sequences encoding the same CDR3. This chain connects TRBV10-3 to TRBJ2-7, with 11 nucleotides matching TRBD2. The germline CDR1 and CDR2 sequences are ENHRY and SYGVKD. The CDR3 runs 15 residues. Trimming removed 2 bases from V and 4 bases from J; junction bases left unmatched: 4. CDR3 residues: CAISEELAGVYEQYF. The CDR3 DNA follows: TGTGCCATCAGTGAGGAACTAGCGGGAGTTTACGAGCAGTACTTC.

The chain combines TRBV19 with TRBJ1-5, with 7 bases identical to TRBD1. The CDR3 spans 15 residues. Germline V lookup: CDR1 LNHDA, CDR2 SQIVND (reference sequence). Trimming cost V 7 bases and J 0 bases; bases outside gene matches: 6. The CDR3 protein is CASNQGEDSNQPQHF. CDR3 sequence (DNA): TGTGCCAGTAATCAGGGGGAAGATAGCAATCAGCCCCAGCATTTT.

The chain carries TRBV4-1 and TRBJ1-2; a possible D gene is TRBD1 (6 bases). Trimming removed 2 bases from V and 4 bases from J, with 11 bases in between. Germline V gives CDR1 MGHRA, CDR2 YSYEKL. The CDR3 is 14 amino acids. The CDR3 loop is CASSQSIRGYGYTF. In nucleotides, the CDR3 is TGCGCCAGCAGCCAATCGATCAGGGGCTATGGCTACACCTTC.

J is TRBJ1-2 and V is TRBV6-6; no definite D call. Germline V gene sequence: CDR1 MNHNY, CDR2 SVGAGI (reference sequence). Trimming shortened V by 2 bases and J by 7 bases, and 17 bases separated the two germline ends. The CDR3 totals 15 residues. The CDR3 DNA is TGTGCCAGCAGTTACGTAAAGTTGGGCGGGAGTGGCTACACCTTC. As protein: CASSYVKLGGSGYTF.

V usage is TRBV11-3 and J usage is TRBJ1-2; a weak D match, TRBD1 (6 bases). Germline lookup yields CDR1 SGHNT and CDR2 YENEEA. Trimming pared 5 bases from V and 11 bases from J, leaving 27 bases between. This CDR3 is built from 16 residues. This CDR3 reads CASSLTHSVPGVDYTF. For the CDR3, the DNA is TGTGCCAGCAGCCTTACCCACAGCGTACCAGGGGTCGATTACACCTTC.

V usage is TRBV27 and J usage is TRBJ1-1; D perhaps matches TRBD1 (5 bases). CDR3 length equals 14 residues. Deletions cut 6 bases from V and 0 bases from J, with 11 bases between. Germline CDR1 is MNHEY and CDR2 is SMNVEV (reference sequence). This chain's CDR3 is CASRIGTLNTEAFF. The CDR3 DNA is TGTGCCAGCAGAATTGGGACTCTGAACACTGAAGCTTTCTTT.

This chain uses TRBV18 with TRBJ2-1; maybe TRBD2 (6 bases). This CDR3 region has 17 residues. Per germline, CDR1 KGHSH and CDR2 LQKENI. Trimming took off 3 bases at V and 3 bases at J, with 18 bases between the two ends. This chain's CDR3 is CASSPPGVGGLYNEQFF. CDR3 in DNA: TGTGCCAGCTCACCCCCGGGAGTTGGGGGACTCTACAATGAGCAGTTCTTC. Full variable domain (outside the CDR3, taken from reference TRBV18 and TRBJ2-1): NAGVMQNPRHLVRRRGQEARLRCSPMKGHSHVYWYRQLPEEGLKFMVYLQKENIIDESGMPKERFSAEFPKEGPSILRIQQVVRGDSAAYFCASSPPGVGGLYNEQFFGPGTRLTVL.

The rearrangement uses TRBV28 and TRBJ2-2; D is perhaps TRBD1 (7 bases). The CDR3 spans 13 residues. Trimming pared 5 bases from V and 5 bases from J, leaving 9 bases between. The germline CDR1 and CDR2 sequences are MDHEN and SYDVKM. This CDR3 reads CASSPGGTGELFF. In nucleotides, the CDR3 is TGTGCCAGCAGTCCAGGGGGGACCGGGGAGCTGTTTTTT.

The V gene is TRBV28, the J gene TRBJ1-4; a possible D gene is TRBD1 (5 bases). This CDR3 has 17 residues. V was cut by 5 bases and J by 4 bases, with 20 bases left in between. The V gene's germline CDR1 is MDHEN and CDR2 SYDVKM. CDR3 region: CASSPFGREGFNEKLFF. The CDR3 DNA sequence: TGTGCCAGCAGTCCCTTCGGCAGGGAAGGGTTTAATGAAAAACTGTTTTTT. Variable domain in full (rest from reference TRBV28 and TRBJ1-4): DVKVTQSSRYLVKRTGEKVFLECVQDMDHENMFWYRQDPGLGLRLIYFSYDVKMKEKGDIPEGYSVSREKKERFSLILESASTNQTSMYLCASSPFGREGFNEKLFFGSGTQLSVL.

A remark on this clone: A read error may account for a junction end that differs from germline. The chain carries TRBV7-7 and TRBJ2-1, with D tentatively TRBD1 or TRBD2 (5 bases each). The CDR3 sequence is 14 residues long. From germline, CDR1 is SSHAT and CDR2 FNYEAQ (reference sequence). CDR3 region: CASSLAPGPNEQFF. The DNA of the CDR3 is TGTGCTAGCAGCTTAGCGCCAGGGCCCAATGAGCAGTTCTTC. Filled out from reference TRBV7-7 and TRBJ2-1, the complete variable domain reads GAGVSQSPRYKVTKRGQDVTLRCDPISSHATLYWYQQALGQGPEFLTYFNYEAQPDKSGLPSDRFSAERPEGSISTLTIQRTEQRDSAMYRCASSLAPGPNEQFFGPGTRLTVL.

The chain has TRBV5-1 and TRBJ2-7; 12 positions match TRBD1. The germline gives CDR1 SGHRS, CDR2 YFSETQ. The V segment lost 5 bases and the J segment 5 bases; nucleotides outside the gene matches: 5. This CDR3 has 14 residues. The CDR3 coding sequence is TGCGCCAGCAGTTACGGGACAGGGGGCAACGAGCAGTACTTC. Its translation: CASSYGTGGNEQYF.

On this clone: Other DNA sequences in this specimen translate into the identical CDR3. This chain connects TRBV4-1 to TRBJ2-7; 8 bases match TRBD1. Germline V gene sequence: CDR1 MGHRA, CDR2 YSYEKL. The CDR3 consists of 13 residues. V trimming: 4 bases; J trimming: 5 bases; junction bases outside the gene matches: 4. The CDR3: CASSLGQGHEQYF. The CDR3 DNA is TGCGCCAGCAGCCTTGGACAGGGACACGAGCAGTACTTC.